Sequencing of this T cell receptor (beta chain) was carried out in a study of blood T cell repertoires in COVID-19. The assay was immunoSEQ multiplex PCR, and TCRdb's table has in-frame clones only and misses some. This table has about 220,000 clones, around 91% appearing once. The length of the CDR3 is 14 residues. CDR1 and CDR2 (germline): SGHAT, FQNNGV. The V end was cut by 1 base, the J end by 6 bases, with 13 bases between. This clonotype was sampled from a man between 25 and 39 years old who had been exposed to COVID-19. The gene calls are TRBV11-2 and TRBJ2-7; possibly TRBD1 for D (6 bases). Specimen: PBMCs or T cells enriched from blood (not recorded which). The chain's CDR3 is CASSLVTGRGEQYF. CDR3 coding DNA: TGTGCCAGCAGCTTAGTTACAGGGAGAGGCGAGCAGTACTTC.